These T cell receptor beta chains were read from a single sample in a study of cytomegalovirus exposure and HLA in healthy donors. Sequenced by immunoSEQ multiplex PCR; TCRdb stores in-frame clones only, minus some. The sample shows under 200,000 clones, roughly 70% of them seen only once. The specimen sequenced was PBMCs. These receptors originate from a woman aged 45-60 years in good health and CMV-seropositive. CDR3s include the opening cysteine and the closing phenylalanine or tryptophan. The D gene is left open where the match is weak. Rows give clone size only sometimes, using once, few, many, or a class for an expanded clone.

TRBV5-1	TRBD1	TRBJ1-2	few	CASSLGRRGVDGYTF	TGCGCCAGCAGCTTGGGTCGCAGGGGGGTGGATGGCTACACCTTC
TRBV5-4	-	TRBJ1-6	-	CASSLRQPLSSYNSPLHF	TGTGCCAGCAGCCTGAGGCAGCCACTTAGCTCCTATAATTCACCCCTCCACTTT
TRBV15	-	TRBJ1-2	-	CATSRVSREAHTF	TGTGCCACCAGCAGAGTATCGAGGGAAGCCCACACCTTC
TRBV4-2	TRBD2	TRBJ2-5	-	CASSSLAGGKETQYF	TGTGCCAGCAGCTCACTAGCGGGGGGGAAAGAGACCCAGTACTTC
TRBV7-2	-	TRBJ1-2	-	CASSLGFWGHPNYGYTF	TGTGCCAGCAGCTTAGGTTTCTGGGGACACCCAAACTATGGCTACACCTTC
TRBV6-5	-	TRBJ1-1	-	CASSYSTGSGTEAFF	TGTGCCAGCAGTTACTCGACCGGGTCGGGCACTGAAGCTTTCTTT
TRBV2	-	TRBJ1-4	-	CASSGGHSNEKLFF	TGTGCCAGCAGTGGAGGACACTCAAATGAAAAACTGTTTTTT
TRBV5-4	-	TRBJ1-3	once	CTSSTQDPGSGNTIYF	TGTACCAGCAGTACCCAAGACCCAGGTTCTGGAAACACCATATACTTT
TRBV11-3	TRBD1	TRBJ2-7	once	CASSYLPGQGSSYEQYF	TGTGCCAGCAGTTACCTTCCGGGACAGGGAAGCTCCTACGAGCAGTACTTC
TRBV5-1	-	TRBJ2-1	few	CASSSGAGIYNEQFF	TGCGCCAGCAGCTCCGGGGCGGGGATTTACAATGAGCAGTTCTTC
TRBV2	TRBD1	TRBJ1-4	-	CASSGQGLANEKLFF	TGTGCCAGCAGTGGACAGGGGTTGGCTAATGAAAAACTGTTTTTT
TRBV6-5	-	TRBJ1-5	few	CASREGRASQPQHF	TGTGCCAGCAGGGAGGGCAGGGCAAGTCAGCCCCAGCATTTT
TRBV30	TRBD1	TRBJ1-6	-	CAWRAAGGSNSPLHF	TGTGCCTGGAGGGCAGCAGGGGGCAGTAATTCACCCCTCCACTTT
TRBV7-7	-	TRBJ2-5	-	CASSNRVGETQYF	TGTGCCAGCAGTAACAGGGTTGGAGAGACCCAGTACTTC
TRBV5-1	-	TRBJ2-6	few	CASSRVRQEPSSSGANVLTF	TGCGCCAGCAGCCGGGTGAGACAGGAGCCCTCAAGCTCTGGGGCCAACGTCCTGACTTTC
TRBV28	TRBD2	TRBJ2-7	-	CASSVGGGGTSYEQYF	TGTGCCAGCAGTGTGGGCGGGGGGGGAACTTCCTACGAGCAGTACTTC
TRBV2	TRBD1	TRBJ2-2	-	CASRDRGSYTGELFF	TGTGCCAGCCGGGACAGGGGGTCCTACACCGGGGAGCTGTTTTTT
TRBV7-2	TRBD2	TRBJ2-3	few	CASSLSGGSTDTQYF	TGTGCCAGCAGCTTAAGCGGGGGGAGCACAGATACGCAGTATTTT
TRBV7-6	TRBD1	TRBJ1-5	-	CASSLLTGAQPQHF	TGTGCCAGCAGCCTACTGACAGGGGCTCAGCCCCAGCATTTT
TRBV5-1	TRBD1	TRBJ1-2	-	CASSLRGQGLSAGYTF	TGCGCCAGCAGCCTGAGGGGACAGGGTTTATCGGCTGGCTACACCTTC
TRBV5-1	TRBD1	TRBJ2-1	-	CASSPGGTGVFNEQFF	TGCGCCAGCAGCCCGGGTGGGACAGGGGTTTTCAATGAGCAGTTCTTC
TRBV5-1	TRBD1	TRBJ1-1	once	CASSSGTGYFHTEAFF	TGCGCCAGCAGTTCCGGGACAGGCTATTTCCACACTGAAGCTTTCTTT
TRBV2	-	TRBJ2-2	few	CASRVTGELFF	TGTGCCAGCAGGGTCACCGGGGAGCTGTTTTTT
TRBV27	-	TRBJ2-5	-	CASSLFPQETQYF	TGTGCCAGCAGCCTCTTCCCCCAAGAGACCCAGTACTTC
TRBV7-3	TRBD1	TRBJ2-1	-	CASSLGQGANNEQFF	TGTGCCAGCAGCTTAGGGCAGGGGGCAAACAATGAGCAGTTCTTC
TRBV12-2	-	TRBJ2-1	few	CASRLTLSGSYNEQFF	TGTGCAAGTCGCTTGACCCTCTCGGGGTCCTACAATGAGCAGTTCTTC
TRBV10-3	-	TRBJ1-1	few	CAIAGVGANTEAFF	TGTGCCATCGCCGGGGTCGGCGCTAACACTGAAGCTTTCTTT
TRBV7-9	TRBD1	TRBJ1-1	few	CASSWTGTEAFF	TGTGCCAGCAGCTGGACAGGCACTGAAGCTTTCTTT
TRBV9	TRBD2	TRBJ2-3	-	CASSVDPQGLAGSTDTQYF	TGTGCCAGCAGCGTAGATCCCCAGGGACTAGCGGGGAGCACAGATACGCAGTATTTT
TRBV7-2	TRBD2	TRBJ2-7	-	CASSLQAAGGAYEQYF	TGTGCCAGCAGCTTACAGGCGGCGGGGGGAGCCTACGAGCAGTACTTC
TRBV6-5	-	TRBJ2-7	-	CATARGAAYEQYF	TGTGCCACCGCCAGGGGGGCCGCCTACGAGCAGTACTTC
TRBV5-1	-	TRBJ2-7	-	CASSGRQGAYEQYF	TGCGCCAGCAGCGGGCGACAAGGGGCCTACGAGCAGTACTTC
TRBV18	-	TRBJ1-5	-	CASSPLQGQPQHF	TGTGCCAGCTCACCCCTTCAGGGGCAGCCCCAGCATTTT
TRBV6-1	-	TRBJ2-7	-	CASTLNWGVYYEQYF	TGTGCCAGCACCTTGAACTGGGGGGTTTACTACGAGCAGTACTTC
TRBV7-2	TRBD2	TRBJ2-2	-	CASALVRASGSPGELFF	TGTGCCAGCGCCCTAGTGAGGGCTAGCGGGAGTCCCGGGGAGCTGTTTTTT
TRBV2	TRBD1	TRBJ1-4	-	CASSGQGWANEKLFF	TGTGCCAGCAGTGGACAGGGTTGGGCTAATGAAAAACTGTTTTTT
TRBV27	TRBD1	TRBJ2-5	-	CASSSGTGGIETQYF	TGTGCCAGCAGTTCCGGGACAGGGGGTATAGAGACCCAGTACTTC
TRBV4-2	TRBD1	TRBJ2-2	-	CASSQDVQGAGELFF	TGTGCCAGCAGCCAAGATGTACAGGGGGCAGGGGAGCTGTTTTTT
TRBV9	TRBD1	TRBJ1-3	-	CASSVTGASGNTIYF	TGTGCCAGCAGCGTGACAGGGGCCTCTGGAAACACCATATATTTT
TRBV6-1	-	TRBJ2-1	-	CASSRFAGEQFF	TGTGCCAGCAGTCGGTTCGCGGGAGAGCAGTTCTTC
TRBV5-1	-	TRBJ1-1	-	CASSRAGAMGMNTEAFF	TGCGCCAGCAGCCGAGCGGGGGCCATGGGGATGAACACTGAAGCTTTCTTT
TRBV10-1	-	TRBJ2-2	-	CASSAGDGELFF	TGCGCCAGTAGTGCAGGTGACGGGGAGCTGTTTTTT
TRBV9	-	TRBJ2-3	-	CASSVRDGLTDTQYF	TGTGCCAGCAGCGTTCGTGATGGACTCACAGATACGCAGTATTTT
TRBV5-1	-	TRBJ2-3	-	CASNRGEAADTQYF	TGCGCCAGCAACCGCGGGGAAGCGGCAGATACGCAGTATTTT
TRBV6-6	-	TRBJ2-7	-	CASTKGGTSGSYEQYF	TGTGCCAGCACCAAAGGTGGCACCTCGGGGTCCTACGAGCAGTACTTC
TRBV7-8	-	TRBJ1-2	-	CASSLSDTNYGYTF	TGTGCCAGCAGCTTATCGGACACTAACTATGGCTACACCTTC
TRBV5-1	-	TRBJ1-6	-	CASSSRGENSPLHF	TGCGCCAGCAGCTCCCGGGGGGAGAATTCACCCCTCCACTTT
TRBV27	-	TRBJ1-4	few	CASSLVYSPNEKLFF	TGTGCCAGCAGTTTAGTTTACTCCCCTAATGAAAAACTGTTTTTT
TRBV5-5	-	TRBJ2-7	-	CASSLLTGTFSYEQYF	TGTGCCAGCAGCTTGTTAACAGGGACGTTCTCCTACGAGCAGTACTTC
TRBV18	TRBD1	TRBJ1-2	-	CASSPPGQGGGYTF	TGTGCCAGCTCGCCGCCGGGACAGGGCGGCGGCTACACCTTC
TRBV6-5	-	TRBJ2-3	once	CASSYSAGANTDTQYF	TGTGCCAGCAGTTACTCGGCGGGGGCCAACACAGATACGCAGTATTTT
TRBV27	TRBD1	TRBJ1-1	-	CASRLTGGDKNTEAFF	TGTGCCAGCAGACTGACAGGGGGTGACAAGAACACTGAAGCTTTCTTT
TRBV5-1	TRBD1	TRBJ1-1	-	CASWDSQNTEAFF	TGCGCCAGTTGGGACAGCCAGAACACTGAAGCTTTCTTT
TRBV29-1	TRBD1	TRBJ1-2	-	CGVDRVGYGYTF	TGCGGCGTTGACAGGGTCGGCTATGGCTACACCTTC